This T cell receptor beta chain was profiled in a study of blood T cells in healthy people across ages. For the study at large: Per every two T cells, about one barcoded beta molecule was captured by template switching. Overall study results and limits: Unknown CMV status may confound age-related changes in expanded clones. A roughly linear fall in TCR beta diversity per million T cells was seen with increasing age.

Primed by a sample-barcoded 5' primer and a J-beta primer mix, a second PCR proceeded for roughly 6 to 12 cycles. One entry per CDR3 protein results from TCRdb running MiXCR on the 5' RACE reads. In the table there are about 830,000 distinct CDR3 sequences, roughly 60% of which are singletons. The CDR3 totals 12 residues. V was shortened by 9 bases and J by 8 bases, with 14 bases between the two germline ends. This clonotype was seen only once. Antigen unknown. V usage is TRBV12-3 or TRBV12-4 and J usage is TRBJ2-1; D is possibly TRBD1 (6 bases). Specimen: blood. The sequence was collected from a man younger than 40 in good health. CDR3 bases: TGTGCCAGTAGGGACAAGAAATATGAGCAGTTCTTC. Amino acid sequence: CASRDKKYEQFF.